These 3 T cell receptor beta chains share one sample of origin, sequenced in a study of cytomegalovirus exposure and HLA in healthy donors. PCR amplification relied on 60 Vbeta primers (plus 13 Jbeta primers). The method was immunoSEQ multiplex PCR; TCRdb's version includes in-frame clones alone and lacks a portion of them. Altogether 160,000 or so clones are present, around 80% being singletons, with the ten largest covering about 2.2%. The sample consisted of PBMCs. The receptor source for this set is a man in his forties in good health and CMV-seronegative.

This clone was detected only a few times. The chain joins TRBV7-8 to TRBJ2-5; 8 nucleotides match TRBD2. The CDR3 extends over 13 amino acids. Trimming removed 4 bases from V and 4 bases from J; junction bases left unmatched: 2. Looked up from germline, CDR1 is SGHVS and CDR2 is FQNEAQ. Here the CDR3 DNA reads TGTGCCAGCAGCTACGGGAGGGGAGAGACCCAGTACTTC. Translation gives CASSYGRGETQYF.

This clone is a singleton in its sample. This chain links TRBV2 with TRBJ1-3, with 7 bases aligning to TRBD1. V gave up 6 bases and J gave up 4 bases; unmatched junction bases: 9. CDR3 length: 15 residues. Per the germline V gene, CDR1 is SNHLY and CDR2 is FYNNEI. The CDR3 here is CASSGQVARGNTIYF. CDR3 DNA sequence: TGTGCCAGCAGCGGACAGGTAGCGAGAGGAAACACCATATATTTT.

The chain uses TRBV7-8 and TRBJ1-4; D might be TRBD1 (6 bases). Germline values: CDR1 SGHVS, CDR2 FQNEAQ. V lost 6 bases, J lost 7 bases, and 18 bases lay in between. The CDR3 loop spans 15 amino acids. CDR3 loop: CASSSTGGAFEKLFF. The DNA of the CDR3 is TGTGCCAGCAGTTCTACGGGGGGCGCCTTTGAAAAACTGTTTTTT.